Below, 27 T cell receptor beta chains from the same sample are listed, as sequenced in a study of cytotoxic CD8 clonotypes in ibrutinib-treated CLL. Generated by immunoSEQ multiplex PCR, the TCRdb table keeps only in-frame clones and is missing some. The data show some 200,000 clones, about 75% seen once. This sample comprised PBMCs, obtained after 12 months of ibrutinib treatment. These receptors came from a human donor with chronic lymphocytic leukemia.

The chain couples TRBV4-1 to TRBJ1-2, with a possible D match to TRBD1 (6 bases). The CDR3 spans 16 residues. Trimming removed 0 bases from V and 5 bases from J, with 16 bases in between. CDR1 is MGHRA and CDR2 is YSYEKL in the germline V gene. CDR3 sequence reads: CASSQEGARSGYGYTF. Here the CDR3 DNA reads TGCGCCAGCAGCCAAGAGGGGGCCCGATCGGGGTATGGCTACACCTTC.

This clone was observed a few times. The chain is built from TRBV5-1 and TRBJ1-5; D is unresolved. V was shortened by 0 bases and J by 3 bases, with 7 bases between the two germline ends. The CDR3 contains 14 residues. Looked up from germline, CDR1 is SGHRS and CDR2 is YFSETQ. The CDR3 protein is CASSLGQDNQPQHF. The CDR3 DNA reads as TGCGCCAGCAGCTTGGGCCAGGACAATCAGCCCCAGCATTTT.

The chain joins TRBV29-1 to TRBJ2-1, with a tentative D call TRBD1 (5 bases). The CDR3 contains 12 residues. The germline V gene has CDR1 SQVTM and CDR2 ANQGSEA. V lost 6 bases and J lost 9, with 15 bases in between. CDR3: CSVAGSKSEQFF. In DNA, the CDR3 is TGCAGCGTGGCAGGGTCAAAGAGTGAGCAGTTCTTC.

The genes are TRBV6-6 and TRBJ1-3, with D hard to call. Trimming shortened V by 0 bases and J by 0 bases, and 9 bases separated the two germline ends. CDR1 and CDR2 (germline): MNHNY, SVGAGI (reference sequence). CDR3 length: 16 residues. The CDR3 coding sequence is TGTGCCAGCAGTTACTCGAACGTAGTCTCTGGAAACACCATATATTTT. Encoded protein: CASSYSNVVSGNTIYF.

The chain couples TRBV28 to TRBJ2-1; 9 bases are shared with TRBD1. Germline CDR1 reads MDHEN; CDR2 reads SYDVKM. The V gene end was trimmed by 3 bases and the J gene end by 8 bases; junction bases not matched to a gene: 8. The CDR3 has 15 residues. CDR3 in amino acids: CASSLAGQGWDEQFF. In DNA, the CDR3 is TGTGCCAGCAGTTTGGCAGGACAGGGGTGGGATGAGCAGTTCTTC.

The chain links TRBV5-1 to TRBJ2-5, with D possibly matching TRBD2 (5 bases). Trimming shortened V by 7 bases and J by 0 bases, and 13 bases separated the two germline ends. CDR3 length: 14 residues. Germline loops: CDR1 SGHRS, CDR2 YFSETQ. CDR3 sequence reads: CASASLTDQETQYF. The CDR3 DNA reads TGCGCCAGCGCTAGCCTCACCGACCAAGAGACCCAGTACTTC.

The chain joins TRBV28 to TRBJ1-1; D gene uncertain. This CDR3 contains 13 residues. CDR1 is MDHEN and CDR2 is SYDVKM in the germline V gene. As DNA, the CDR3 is TGTGCAACTCTTAAACAGTTGAACACTGAAGCTTTCTTT. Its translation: CATLKQLNTEAFF. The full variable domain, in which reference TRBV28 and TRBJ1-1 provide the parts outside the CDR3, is DVKVTQSSRYLVKRTGEKVFLECVQDMDHENMFWYRQDPGLGLRLIYFSYDVKMKEKGDIPEGYSVSREKKERFSLILESASTNQTSMYLCATLKQLNTEAFFGQGTRLTVV.

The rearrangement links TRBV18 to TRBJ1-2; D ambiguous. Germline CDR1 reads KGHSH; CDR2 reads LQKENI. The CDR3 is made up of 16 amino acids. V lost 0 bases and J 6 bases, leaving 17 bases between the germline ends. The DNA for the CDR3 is TGTGCCAGCTCACCACCATTCGTTGGGAAAGAAAATGGCTACACCTTC. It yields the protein CASSPPFVGKENGYTF.

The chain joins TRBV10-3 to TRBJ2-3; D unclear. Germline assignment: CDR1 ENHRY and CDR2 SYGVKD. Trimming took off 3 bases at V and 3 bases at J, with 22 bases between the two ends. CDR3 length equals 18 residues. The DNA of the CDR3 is TGTGCCATCAGTGATTACGAGAGGCCTCCCTGGGGAACAGATACGCAGTATTTT. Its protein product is CAISDYERPPWGTDTQYF.

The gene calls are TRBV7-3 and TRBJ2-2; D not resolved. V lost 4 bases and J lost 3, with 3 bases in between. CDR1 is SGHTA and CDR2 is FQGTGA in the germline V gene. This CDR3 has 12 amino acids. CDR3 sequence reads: CASSSYTGELFF. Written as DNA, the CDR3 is TGTGCCAGCAGCTCATACACCGGGGAGCTGTTTTTT. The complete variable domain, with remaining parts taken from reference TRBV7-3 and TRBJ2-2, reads GAGVSQTPSNKVTEKGKYVELRCDPISGHTALYWYRQSLGQGPEFLIYFQGTGAADDSGLPNDRFFAVRPEGSVSTLKIQRTERGDSAVYLCASSSYTGELFFGEGSRLTVL.

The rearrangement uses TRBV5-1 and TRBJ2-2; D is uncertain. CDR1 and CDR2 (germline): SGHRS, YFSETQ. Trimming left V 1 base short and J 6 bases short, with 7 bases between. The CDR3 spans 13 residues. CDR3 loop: CASSLTISGELFF. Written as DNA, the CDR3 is TGCGCCAGCAGCTTGACAATCTCCGGGGAGCTGTTTTTT. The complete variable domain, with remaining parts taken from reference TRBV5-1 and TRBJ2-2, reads KAGVTQTPRYLIKTRGQQVTLSCSPISGHRSVSWYQQTPGQGLQFLFEYFSETQRNKGNFPGRFSGRQFSNSRSEMNVSTLELGDSALYLCASSLTISGELFFGEGSRLTVL.

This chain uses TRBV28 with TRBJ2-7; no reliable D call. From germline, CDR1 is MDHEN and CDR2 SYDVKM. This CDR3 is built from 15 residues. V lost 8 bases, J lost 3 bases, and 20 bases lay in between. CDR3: CASLKYPAFRYEQYF. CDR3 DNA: TGTGCCAGCCTCAAATACCCAGCCTTCCGCTACGAGCAGTACTTC.

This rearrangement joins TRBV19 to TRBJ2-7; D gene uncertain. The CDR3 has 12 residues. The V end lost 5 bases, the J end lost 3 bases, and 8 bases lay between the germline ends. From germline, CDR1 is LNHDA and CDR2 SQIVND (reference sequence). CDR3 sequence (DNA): TGTGCCAGTAGTGGCGGAAACTACGAGCAGTACTTC. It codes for CASSGGNYEQYF.

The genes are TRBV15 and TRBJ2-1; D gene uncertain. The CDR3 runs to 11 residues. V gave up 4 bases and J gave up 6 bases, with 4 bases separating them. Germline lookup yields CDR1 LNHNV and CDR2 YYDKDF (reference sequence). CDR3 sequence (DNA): TGTGCCACCAGCAACTTCAATGAGCAGTTCTTC. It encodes CATSNFNEQFF.

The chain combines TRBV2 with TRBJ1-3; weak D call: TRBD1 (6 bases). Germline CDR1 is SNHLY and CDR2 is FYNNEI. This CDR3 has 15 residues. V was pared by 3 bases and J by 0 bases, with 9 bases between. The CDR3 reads CASSEGAISGNTIYF. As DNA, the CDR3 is TGTGCCAGCAGTGAGGGGGCTATCTCTGGAAACACCATATATTTT.

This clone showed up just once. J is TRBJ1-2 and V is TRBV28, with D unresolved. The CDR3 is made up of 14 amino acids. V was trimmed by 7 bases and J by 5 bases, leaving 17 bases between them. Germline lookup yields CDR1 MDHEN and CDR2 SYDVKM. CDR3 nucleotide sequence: TGTGCCAGCATGGGGAGCCCCGTTTGGTATGGCTACACCTTC. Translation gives CASMGSPVWYGYTF.

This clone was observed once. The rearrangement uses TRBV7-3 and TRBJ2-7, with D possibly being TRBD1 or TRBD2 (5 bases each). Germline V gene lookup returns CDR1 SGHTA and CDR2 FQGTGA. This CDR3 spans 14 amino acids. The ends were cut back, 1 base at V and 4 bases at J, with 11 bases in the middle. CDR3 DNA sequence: TGTGCCAGCAGCTTAAAGGATTGGGGGTACGAGCAGTACTTC. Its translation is CASSLKDWGYEQYF.

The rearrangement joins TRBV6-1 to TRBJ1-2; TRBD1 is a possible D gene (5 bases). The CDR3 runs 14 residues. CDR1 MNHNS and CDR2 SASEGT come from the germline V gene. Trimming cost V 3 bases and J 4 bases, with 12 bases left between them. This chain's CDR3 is CASSEADTGYGYTF. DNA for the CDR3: TGTGCCAGCAGTGAGGCTGATACAGGCTATGGCTACACCTTC.

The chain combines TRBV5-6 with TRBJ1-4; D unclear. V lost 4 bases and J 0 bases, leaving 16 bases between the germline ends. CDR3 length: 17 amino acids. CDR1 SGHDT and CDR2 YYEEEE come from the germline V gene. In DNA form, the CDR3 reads TGTGCCAGCAGCCCCCCCGGGTTTACAGCAACTAATGAAAAACTGTTTTTT. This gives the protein CASSPPGFTATNEKLFF.

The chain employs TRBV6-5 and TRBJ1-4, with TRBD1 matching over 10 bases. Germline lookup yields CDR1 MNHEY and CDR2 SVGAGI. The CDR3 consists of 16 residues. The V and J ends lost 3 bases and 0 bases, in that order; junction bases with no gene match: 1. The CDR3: CASSYGTGATNEKLFF. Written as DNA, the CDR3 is TGTGCCAGCAGTTATGGGACAGGGGCAACTAATGAAAAACTGTTTTTT.

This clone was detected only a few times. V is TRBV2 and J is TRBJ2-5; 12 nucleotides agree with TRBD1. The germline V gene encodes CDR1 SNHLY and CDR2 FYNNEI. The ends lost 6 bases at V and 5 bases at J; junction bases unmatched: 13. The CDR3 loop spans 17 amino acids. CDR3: CASRPPGTGGLLETQYF. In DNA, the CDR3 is TGTGCCAGCAGGCCCCCCGGGACAGGGGGCCTTTTGGAGACCCAGTACTTC.

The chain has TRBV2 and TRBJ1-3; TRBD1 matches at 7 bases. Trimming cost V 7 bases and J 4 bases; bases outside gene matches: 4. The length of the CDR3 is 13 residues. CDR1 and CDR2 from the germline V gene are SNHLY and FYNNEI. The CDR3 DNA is TGTGCCAGCAAGGAGGGACAGGGAAACACCATATATTTT. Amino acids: CASKEGQGNTIYF.

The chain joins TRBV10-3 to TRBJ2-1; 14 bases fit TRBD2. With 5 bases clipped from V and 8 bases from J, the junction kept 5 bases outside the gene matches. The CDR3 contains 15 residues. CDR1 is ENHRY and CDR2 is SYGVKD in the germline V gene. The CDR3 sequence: CAISSRLAGGHEQFF. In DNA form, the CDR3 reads TGTGCCATCAGTTCAAGACTAGCGGGAGGGCATGAGCAGTTCTTC.

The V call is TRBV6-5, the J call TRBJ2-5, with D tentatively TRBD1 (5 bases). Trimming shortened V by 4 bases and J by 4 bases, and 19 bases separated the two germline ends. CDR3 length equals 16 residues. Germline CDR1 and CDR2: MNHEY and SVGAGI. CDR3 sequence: CASSFLDRLRGETQYF. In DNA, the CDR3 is TGTGCCAGCAGTTTCTTGGACCGCCTAAGGGGAGAGACCCAGTACTTC.

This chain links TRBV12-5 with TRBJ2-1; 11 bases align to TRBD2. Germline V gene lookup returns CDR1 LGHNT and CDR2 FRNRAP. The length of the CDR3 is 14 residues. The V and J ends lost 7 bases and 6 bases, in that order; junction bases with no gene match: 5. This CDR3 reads CASALAGGLNEQFF. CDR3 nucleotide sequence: TGTGCTAGTGCCTTAGCGGGAGGGCTCAATGAGCAGTTCTTC.

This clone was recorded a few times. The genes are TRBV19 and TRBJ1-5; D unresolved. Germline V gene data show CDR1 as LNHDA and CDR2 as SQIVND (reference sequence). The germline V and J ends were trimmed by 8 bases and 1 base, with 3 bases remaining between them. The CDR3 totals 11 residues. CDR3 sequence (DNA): TGTGCCAGTTTGAGCAATCAGCCCCAGCATTTT. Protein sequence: CASLSNQPQHF.

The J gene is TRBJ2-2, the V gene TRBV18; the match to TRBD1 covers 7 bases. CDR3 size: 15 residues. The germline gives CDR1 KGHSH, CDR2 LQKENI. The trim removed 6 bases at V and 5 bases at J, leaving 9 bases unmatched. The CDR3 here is CASSSDKTGTGELFF. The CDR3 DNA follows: TGTGCCAGCTCTTCCGACAAGACAGGGACCGGGGAGCTGTTTTTT.